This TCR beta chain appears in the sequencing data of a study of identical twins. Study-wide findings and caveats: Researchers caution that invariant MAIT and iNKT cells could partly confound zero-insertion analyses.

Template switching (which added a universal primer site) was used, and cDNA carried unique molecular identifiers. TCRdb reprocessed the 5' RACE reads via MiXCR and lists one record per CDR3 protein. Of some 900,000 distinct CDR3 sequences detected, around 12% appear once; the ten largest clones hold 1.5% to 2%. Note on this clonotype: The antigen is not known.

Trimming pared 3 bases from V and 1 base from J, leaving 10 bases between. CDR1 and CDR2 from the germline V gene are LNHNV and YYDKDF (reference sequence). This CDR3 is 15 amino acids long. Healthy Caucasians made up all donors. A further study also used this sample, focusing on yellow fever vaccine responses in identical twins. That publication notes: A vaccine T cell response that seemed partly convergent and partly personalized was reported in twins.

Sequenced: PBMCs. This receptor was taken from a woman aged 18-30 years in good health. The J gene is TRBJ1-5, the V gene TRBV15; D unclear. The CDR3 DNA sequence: TGTGCCACCAGCAGCCGTCTTTGGAGCAATCAGCCCCAGCATTTT. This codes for CATSSRLWSNQPQHF.